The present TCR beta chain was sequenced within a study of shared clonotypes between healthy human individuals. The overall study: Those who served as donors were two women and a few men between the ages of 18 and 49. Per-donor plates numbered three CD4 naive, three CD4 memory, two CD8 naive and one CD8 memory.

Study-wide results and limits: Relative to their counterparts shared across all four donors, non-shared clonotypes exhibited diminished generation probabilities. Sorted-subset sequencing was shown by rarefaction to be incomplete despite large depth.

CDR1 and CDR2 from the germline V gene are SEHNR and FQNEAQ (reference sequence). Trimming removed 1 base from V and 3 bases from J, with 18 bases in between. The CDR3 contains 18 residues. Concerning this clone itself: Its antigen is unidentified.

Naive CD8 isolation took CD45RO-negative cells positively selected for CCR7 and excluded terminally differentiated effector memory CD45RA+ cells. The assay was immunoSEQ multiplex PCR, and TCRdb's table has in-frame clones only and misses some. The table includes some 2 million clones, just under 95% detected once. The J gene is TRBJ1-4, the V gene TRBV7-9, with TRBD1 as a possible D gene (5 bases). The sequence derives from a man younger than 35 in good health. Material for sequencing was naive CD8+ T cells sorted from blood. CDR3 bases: TGTGCCAGCAGCTTAGATCTCGTTCCCGAAGGGGCTAATGAAAAACTGTTTTTT. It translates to CASSLDLVPEGANEKLFF.